The 28 T cell receptor beta chains presented below share a single source sample, sequenced in a study of shared clonotypes between healthy human individuals. The assay was immunoSEQ multiplex PCR, and TCRdb's table has in-frame clones only and misses some. This sample has 450,000 to 700,000 clones; 95% occur once, and the top ten carry around 0.097%. CD45RO-negative, CCR7-positively selected cells formed the naive CD8 fraction, excluding terminally differentiated effector memory CD45RA+ cells. The sequenced sample consisted of naive CD8+ T cells sorted from blood. The receptors derive from a woman aged 25-40 years in good health.

The chain combines TRBV5-5 with TRBJ2-1; 8 bases are shared with TRBD2. V lost 4 bases and J lost 4; bases outside the gene matches: 1. This CDR3 has 13 residues. Germline V gene data show CDR1 as SGHKS and CDR2 as YYEKEE (reference sequence). As DNA, the CDR3 is TGTGCCAGCAGCCCGGGGGGGTACAATGAGCAGTTCTTC. This translates into CASSPGGYNEQFF.

The chain recombines TRBV25-1 with TRBJ2-1; a weak D match, TRBD2 (6 bases). The germline V gene has CDR1 MGHDK and CDR2 SYGVNS. V was cut by 0 bases and J by 2 bases, with 11 bases left in between. The CDR3 loop spans 16 amino acids. CDR3: CASSEYSGGAYNEQFF. The CDR3 DNA sequence: TGTGCCAGCAGTGAATATTCCGGGGGAGCCTACAATGAGCAGTTCTTC. Combining the CDR3 with reference TRBV25-1 and TRBJ2-1 gives the whole variable domain EADIYQTPRYLVIGTGKKITLECSQTMGHDKMYWYQQDPGMELHLIHYSYGVNSTEKGDLSSESTVSRIRTEHFPLTLESARPSHTSQYLCASSEYSGGAYNEQFFGPGTRLTVL.

V and J are TRBV18 and TRBJ2-5; possible D gene TRBD2, 6 bases. Germline assignment: CDR1 KGHSH and CDR2 LQKENI. There are 14 residues in the CDR3. Trimming left V 2 bases short and J 5 bases short, with 12 bases between. CDR3 protein: CASSPTEGWETQYF. CDR3 sequence (DNA): TGTGCCAGCTCACCAACGGAGGGTTGGGAGACCCAGTACTTC.

This clone was found once. CDR3 protein: CASSLARDRDTQYF. CDR3 bases: TGTGCCAGCAGTTTAGCCAGGGACAGAGATACGCAGTATTTT. The rearrangement uses TRBV27 and TRBJ2-3, with 7 bases aligning to TRBD1. V lost 2 bases to trimming and J lost 5 bases; unmatched junction nucleotides: 4. This CDR3 spans 14 amino acids. The germline V gene encodes CDR1 MNHEY and CDR2 SMNVEV (reference sequence).

The chain combines TRBV9 with TRBJ2-7; either TRBD1 or TRBD2 may fit D (5 bases each). Germline assignment: CDR1 SGDLS and CDR2 YYNGEE. V was pared by 4 bases and J by 1 base, with 15 bases between. This CDR3 has 15 residues. CDR3 amino acids: CASSLWDASSYEQYF. The CDR3, as DNA: TGTGCCAGCAGCCTATGGGACGCCAGTTCCTACGAGCAGTACTTC.

The chain recombines TRBV13 with TRBJ2-5, with a weak D call TRBD2 (5 bases). Germline V gene data show CDR1 as PRHDT and CDR2 as FYEKMQ (reference sequence). The CDR3 covers 13 residues. Between the trimmed V and J ends, which lost 2 bases and 5 bases, there was a span of 9 bases. The CDR3 reads CASSLRGSETQYF. CDR3 DNA: TGTGCCAGCAGCTTACGGGGATCTGAGACCCAGTACTTC.

The chain joins TRBV13 to TRBJ2-7, with D unresolved. Trimming pared 3 bases from V and 4 bases from J, leaving 7 bases between. Germline loops: CDR1 PRHDT, CDR2 FYEKMQ (reference sequence). This CDR3 is built from 12 residues. CDR3 protein: CASSLGMYEQYF. The CDR3 DNA sequence: TGTGCCAGCAGCTTGGGAATGTACGAGCAGTACTTC. Based on the CDR3 plus reference TRBV13 and TRBJ2-7, the full variable domain is AAGVIQSPRHLIKEKRETATLKCYPIPRHDTVYWYQQGPGQDPQFLISFYEKMQSDKGSIPDRFSAQQFSDYHSELNMSSLELGDSALYFCASSLGMYEQYFGPGTRLTVT.

This chain uses TRBV27 with TRBJ2-7; no clear D gene. V was shortened by 6 bases and J by 2 bases, with 11 bases between the two germline ends. The CDR3 covers 13 residues. Germline-derived CDR1 and CDR2 are MNHEY and SMNVEV (reference sequence). CDR3 nucleotide sequence: TGTGCCAGCAGCGATTTAGTTACCTACGAGCAGTACTTC. Amino acids: CASSDLVTYEQYF.

The V and J genes are TRBV7-9 and TRBJ2-1; perhaps TRBD1 as D (6 bases). Germline V gene data show CDR1 as SEHNR and CDR2 as FQNEAQ (reference sequence). Between the trimmed V and J ends, which lost 1 base and 4 bases, there was a span of 14 bases. This CDR3 has 16 amino acids. CDR3 nucleotides: TGTGCCAGCAGCTTAGGTGGGGGTACAGGGTACAATGAGCAGTTCTTC. Protein product: CASSLGGGTGYNEQFF.

This rearrangement joins TRBV19 to TRBJ1-1; no definite D call. The V end lost 5 bases, the J end lost 0 bases, and 7 bases lay between the germline ends. Per the germline V gene, CDR1 is LNHDA and CDR2 is SQIVND (reference sequence). This CDR3 comprises 13 residues. CDR3 in DNA: TGTGCCAGTAGTTGGGCCCTGAACACTGAAGCTTTCTTT. Translating it yields CASSWALNTEAFF.

A single count supports this clone. One end of the junction varies from germline; a read error may be responsible. The rearrangement links TRBV20-1 to TRBJ2-1; no definite D call. Germline V gene data show CDR1 as DFQATT and CDR2 as SNEGSKA (reference sequence). The CDR3 is 10 amino acids. The CDR3 DNA is TGCAGTGCTCGAGAAAATGAGCAGTTCTTC. Translation: CSARENEQFF.

This chain uses TRBV19 with TRBJ2-7; 8 nucleotides match TRBD1. Trimming cost V 6 bases and J 5 bases; bases outside gene matches: 9. The CDR3 runs to 14 residues. The germline V gene has CDR1 LNHDA and CDR2 SQIVND (reference sequence). The DNA for the CDR3 is TGTGCCAGTAGGCCGGACAGGGATAGACACGAGCAGTACTTC. This encodes CASRPDRDRHEQYF.

The genes are TRBV27 and TRBJ1-4; D might be TRBD1 (6 bases). The V and J ends lost 1 base and 8 bases respectively, with 11 bases between them. Per the germline V gene, CDR1 is MNHEY and CDR2 is SMNVEV (reference sequence). The CDR3 has 14 residues. The CDR3 loop is CASSLLGAREKLFF. As DNA, the CDR3 is TGTGCCAGCAGTTTATTGGGGGCGCGGGAAAAACTGTTTTTT.

V gene TRBV5-6 combines with J gene TRBJ2-5; D possibly corresponds to TRBD1 (5 bases). The CDR3 has 13 residues. CDR1 is SGHDT, CDR2 YYEEEE, per germline. The V end lost 0 bases, the J end lost 5 bases, and 8 bases lay between the germline ends. The CDR3 sequence is CASSLGQQETQYF. The CDR3 nucleotides read TGTGCCAGCAGCTTGGGACAGCAGGAGACCCAGTACTTC.

The rearrangement uses TRBV6-4 and TRBJ2-1; D gene uncertain. The V end was cut by 0 bases, the J end by 7 bases, with 7 bases between. In germline, CDR1 is MRHNA, CDR2 SNTAGT. CDR3 size: 13 residues. The CDR3 loop reads CASSDSSGNEQFF. The CDR3 bases are TGTGCCAGCAGTGACTCGAGTGGTAATGAGCAGTTCTTC.

This sequence joins TRBV4-1 and TRBJ1-1; 9 bases map to TRBD1. V shed 4 bases and J 4 bases; nucleotides not matched to a gene: 13. There are 17 residues in the CDR3. The germline V gene encodes CDR1 MGHRA and CDR2 YSYEKL. The CDR3 here is CASSPGQGIREGTEAFF. In DNA form, the CDR3 reads TGCGCCAGCAGCCCGGGACAGGGAATCCGAGAGGGCACTGAAGCTTTCTTT.

This chain connects TRBV5-1 to TRBJ1-1; 10 positions agree with TRBD1. Germline V gene lookup returns CDR1 SGHRS and CDR2 YFSETQ. The trim removed 4 bases at V and 0 bases at J, leaving 6 bases unmatched. The CDR3 length is 16 residues. The DNA for the CDR3 is TGCGCCAGCAGCCCAGTTGGACAGGGGGTGAACACTGAAGCTTTCTTT. As protein: CASSPVGQGVNTEAFF. The full variable domain, completed using reference TRBV5-1 and TRBJ1-1, is KAGVTQTPRYLIKTRGQQVTLSCSPISGHRSVSWYQQTPGQGLQFLFEYFSETQRNKGNFPGRFSGRQFSNSRSEMNVSTLELGDSALYLCASSPVGQGVNTEAFFGQGTRLTVV.

The rearrangement links TRBV5-4 to TRBJ2-5, with D unclear. Germline V gene data show CDR1 as SGHNT and CDR2 as YYREEE (reference sequence). Trimming left V 0 bases short and J 2 bases short, with 5 bases between. The CDR3 totals 13 residues. This CDR3 reads CASSLDIQETQYF. The DNA of the CDR3 is TGTGCCAGCAGCTTGGACATACAAGAGACCCAGTACTTC.

The genes are TRBV27 and TRBJ1-5; 7 bases fit TRBD1. Losses at the gene ends were 2 bases for V and 0 bases for J; bases not matched to a gene: 7. In germline, CDR1 is MNHEY, CDR2 SMNVEV (reference sequence). The CDR3 covers 17 residues. The CDR3 loop reads CASSLGSGTASNQPQHF. DNA for the CDR3: TGTGCCAGCAGTTTAGGCAGCGGGACAGCTAGCAATCAGCCCCAGCATTTT.

The J gene is TRBJ1-3, the V gene TRBV19, with D hard to call. Per germline, CDR1 LNHDA and CDR2 SQIVND (reference sequence). The CDR3 contains 13 residues. The ends were cut back, 3 bases at V and 5 bases at J, with 8 bases in the middle. In nucleotides, the CDR3 is TGTGCCAGTAGTATCGGGATCCGAAACACCATATATTTT. Protein sequence: CASSIGIRNTIYF.

The genes are TRBV27 and TRBJ2-7, with D tentatively TRBD1 or TRBD2 (5 bases each). This CDR3 contains 12 residues. Trimming stripped 7 bases from V and 0 bases from J, with 7 bases between. Germline V gene lookup returns CDR1 MNHEY and CDR2 SMNVEV (reference sequence). In nucleotides, the CDR3 is TGTGCCAGCAATGGGGGCTCCTACGAGCAGTACTTC. Protein product: CASNGGSYEQYF.

This rearrangement joins TRBV29-1 to TRBJ2-1; TRBD2 matches 13 bases. V lost 3 bases to trimming and J lost 3 bases; unmatched junction nucleotides: 11. Germline CDR1 SQVTM, CDR2 ANQGSEA. The length of the CDR3 is 18 residues. The CDR3 DNA reads TGCAGCGTTGAGAGGGGGCGGGGACTAGCGGGGAACTACAATGAGCAGTTCTTC. Amino acids: CSVERGRGLAGNYNEQFF.

Details on this clone: Other DNA sequences in this specimen translate into the identical CDR3. The chain is built from TRBV7-9 and TRBJ1-1; D unclear. Germline V gene data show CDR1 as SEHNR and CDR2 as FQNEAQ (reference sequence). V lost 1 base and J lost 1, with 4 bases in between. The CDR3 extends over 13 amino acids. The CDR3, as DNA: TGTGCCAGCAGCTTAGAGGGGAACACTGAAGCTTTCTTT. Translating gives CASSLEGNTEAFF.

This sequence joins TRBV11-2 and TRBJ1-1, with 10 nucleotides matching TRBD1. CDR3 length equals 15 residues. Trimming removed 5 bases from V and 6 bases from J; junction bases left unmatched: 9. Germline V CDR1 and CDR2: SGHAT, FQNNGV. Here the CDR3 DNA reads TGTGCCAGCAGCCCTGCGACAGGGGGCTTGTCTGAAGCTTTCTTT. Amino acids: CASSPATGGLSEAFF.

The V gene is TRBV13, the J gene TRBJ2-5, with D maybe TRBD1 (5 bases). Trimming cost V 5 bases and J 5 bases, with 18 bases left between them. The germline V gene encodes CDR1 PRHDT and CDR2 FYEKMQ (reference sequence). CDR3 length equals 15 residues. This chain's CDR3 is CASSADISPGETQYF. The CDR3 region has the DNA TGTGCCAGCAGCGCGGACATCTCCCCCGGGGAGACCCAGTACTTC.

This chain connects TRBV11-1 to TRBJ1-1; 7 bases agree with TRBD1. CDR3 size: 16 residues. The germline CDR1 and CDR2 sequences are SGHAT and FQDESV (reference sequence). Unmatched junction bases numbered 9, after V lost 2 bases and J lost 3 bases. The CDR3 reads CASSLYFRGQDTEAFF. CDR3 coding DNA: TGTGCCAGCAGCTTATATTTTAGGGGGCAGGACACTGAAGCTTTCTTT.

The genes are TRBV6-1 and TRBJ2-7; D gene unclear. Between the trimmed V and J ends, which lost 0 bases and 7 bases, there was a span of 13 bases. Germline V gene data show CDR1 as MNHNS and CDR2 as SASEGT. The CDR3 has 14 residues. The CDR3 spells CASSEALRSGEQYF. CDR3 coding DNA: TGTGCCAGCAGTGAAGCTCTACGAAGTGGGGAGCAGTACTTC.

The chain is built from TRBV27 and TRBJ2-7, with D unresolved. The CDR3 loop spans 11 amino acids. With 7 bases removed from V and 3 bases from J, the gap between germline ends came to 7 bases. Germline V gene lookup returns CDR1 MNHEY and CDR2 SMNVEV (reference sequence). DNA of the CDR3: TGTGCCAGCATGGCAAACTACGAGCAGTACTTC. It is translated as CASMANYEQYF.